The clone carrying this T cell receptor (beta chain) was counted many times. The data stem from a study of regulatory T cells in long-lasting Graves disease. The TCR beta library used iRepertoire HTBI primers with Arm-PCR amplification of CDR3. Each CDR3 protein is one row after TCRdb ran MiXCR on the multiplex PCR reads. The sample lists 400,000 to 500,000 distinct CDR3 sequences; around 20% were seen once. CDR3 length: 13 residues. Looked up from germline, CDR1 is MNHEY and CDR2 is SMNVEV (reference sequence). V was pared by 4 bases and J by 4 bases, with 10 bases between. The time point denotes: persistent/refractory GD, antithyroid drugs over 5 years with positive TRAb. The TCR library was made from RNA extracted from PBMCs.

The chain combines TRBV27 with TRBJ1-1; the D gene is possibly TRBD1 (6 bases). The sequences come from peripheral blood mononuclear cells (PBMCs), collected when the disease was refractory, from a patient treated with antithyroid drugs. The clonotype was recovered from a female donor with Graves disease. CDR3 DNA: TGTGCCAGCAGTTCAAAGGGGGGCACTGAAGCTTTCTTT. This encodes CASSSKGGTEAFF.